These 28 T cell receptor beta chains originate from one sample sequenced in a study of cytomegalovirus exposure and HLA in healthy donors. Amplification used 60 Vbeta primers and 13 Jbeta primers. TCRdb's table, derived via immunoSEQ multiplex PCR, lists solely in-frame clones and lacks some. The sample lists around 80,000 clones, around 10% occurring once. The sample taken for sequencing was PBMCs. These receptors all stem from a man in his 60s in good health and CMV-seropositive.

This clone occurred a few times. The CDR3 sequence is CASSYLGQGAGEKLFF. CDR3 coding DNA: TGTGCCAGCAGTTACTTAGGACAGGGGGCGGGCGAAAAACTGTTTTTT. This rearrangement joins TRBV6-6 to TRBJ1-4; TRBD1 agrees at 11 bases. The CDR3 runs 16 residues. Per the germline V gene, CDR1 is MNHNY and CDR2 is SVGAGI (reference sequence). J lost 8 bases, V lost 1 base, and 6 bases had no gene match.

Only a few counts were recorded for this clone. The rearrangement uses TRBV19 and TRBJ1-5; no definite D call. With 6 bases removed from V and 5 bases from J, the gap between germline ends came to 11 bases. This CDR3 contains 13 residues. From germline, CDR1 is LNHDA and CDR2 SQIVND (reference sequence). The CDR3 bases are TGTGCCAGTAGCCCGGACGGGGATCAGCCCCAGCATTTT. Its translation: CASSPDGDQPQHF.

This clone was seen only a few times. This chain links TRBV7-2 with TRBJ2-7; unclear D gene. The germline V gene encodes CDR1 SGHTA and CDR2 FQGNSA. Between the trimmed V and J ends, which lost 5 bases and 4 bases, there was a span of 18 bases. This CDR3 spans 15 amino acids. The CDR3: CASSIDGAHGYEQYF. The DNA of the CDR3 is TGTGCCAGCAGCATAGATGGCGCCCACGGGTACGAGCAGTACTTC.

The chain combines TRBV7-3 with TRBJ2-7; 9 bases align to TRBD1. V shed 8 bases, J shed 1 base, and the junction held 9 bases outside the gene matches. Germline V gene lookup returns CDR1 SGHTA and CDR2 FQGTGA. The CDR3 totals 15 residues. In DNA, the CDR3 is TGTGCCAGCCACCGGAGGACAGGGGATTCCTACGAGCAGTACTTC. It translates to CASHRRTGDSYEQYF.

This clone was seen more than once but under ten times. The chain employs TRBV7-2 and TRBJ2-7, with a weak D call TRBD2 (6 bases). Germline V gene lookup returns CDR1 SGHTA and CDR2 FQGNSA. CDR3 length: 14 amino acids. Trimming removed 0 bases from V and 7 bases from J, with 13 bases in between. The chain's CDR3 is CASSLAGGAREQYF. CDR3 sequence (DNA): TGTGCCAGCAGCTTAGCGGGAGGCGCTCGGGAGCAGTACTTC.

The chain has TRBV9 and TRBJ1-2; 10 bases align to TRBD1. Per germline, CDR1 SGDLS and CDR2 YYNGEE. This CDR3 is 15 amino acids long. V was clipped by 4 bases and J by 1 base; unmatched bases: 4. CDR3 amino acids: CASSSGQGFNYGYTF. The DNA for the CDR3 is TGTGCCAGCAGCTCGGGACAGGGGTTTAACTATGGCTACACCTTC.

In this sample, this clone turned up a few times. The CDR3 region is CASTHRVIKAGELFF. The CDR3 coding sequence is TGTGCCAGCACCCACAGGGTTATCAAGGCCGGGGAGCTGTTTTTT. The V gene is TRBV6-1, the J gene TRBJ2-2, with D possibly TRBD1 on 6 matching bases. Germline lookup yields CDR1 MNHNS and CDR2 SASEGT. CDR3 size: 15 residues. The V and J ends lost 7 bases and 6 bases respectively, with 18 bases between them.

This clone has a single count. This chain uses TRBV19 with TRBJ2-4; 10 nucleotides match TRBD1. In germline, CDR1 is LNHDA, CDR2 SQIVND (reference sequence). V was clipped by 6 bases and J by 0 bases; unmatched bases: 5. The CDR3 totals 16 residues. The CDR3 sequence is CASSPRDRGAKNIQYF. The CDR3, as DNA: TGTGCCAGTAGCCCCCGGGACAGGGGAGCCAAAAACATTCAGTACTTC.

The chain employs TRBV9 and TRBJ1-6, with D unresolved. Per germline, CDR1 SGDLS and CDR2 YYNGEE. The CDR3 runs 12 residues. The V end lost 1 base, the J end lost 9 bases, and 5 bases lay between the germline ends. CDR3 residues: CASSVSGSPLHF. The CDR3 DNA sequence: TGTGCCAGCAGCGTATCGGGTTCACCCCTCCACTTT.

J is TRBJ1-1 and V is TRBV25-1; tentatively, D is TRBD1 (6 bases). V was clipped by 4 bases and J by 4 bases, with 16 bases between them. Germline CDR1 MGHDK, CDR2 SYGVNS. This CDR3 is 15 amino acids long. CDR3 in amino acids: CASSGTQGLGTEAFF. CDR3 DNA sequence: TGTGCCAGCAGTGGGACCCAGGGGTTGGGCACTGAAGCTTTCTTT.

This clone was counted a few times. This chain's CDR3 is CASSRGGQRLMNTEAFF. The CDR3 coding sequence is TGCGCCAGCAGCCGCGGGGGGCAGAGACTCATGAACACTGAAGCTTTCTTT. The rearrangement joins TRBV10-1 to TRBJ1-1, with D possibly matching TRBD1 (6 bases). V lost 6 bases and J lost 0, with 20 bases in between. CDR1 and CDR2 from the germline V gene are WNHNN and SYGVQD (reference sequence). This CDR3 is 17 amino acids long.

This clone turned up a few times. V is TRBV5-6 and J is TRBJ1-4, with 7 bases matching TRBD1. Per germline, CDR1 SGHDT and CDR2 YYEEEE. The CDR3 length is 16 residues. V gave up 0 bases and J gave up 6 bases; unmatched junction bases: 8. CDR3 DNA sequence: TGTGCCAGCAGCTTGGTTCAGGGGGGACTGGATGAAAAACTGTTTTTT. It encodes CASSLVQGGLDEKLFF.

The chain employs TRBV28 and TRBJ1-1; D is undetermined. V was trimmed by 6 bases and J by 3 bases, leaving 5 bases between them. This CDR3 comprises 11 residues. CDR1 is MDHEN and CDR2 is SYDVKM in the germline V gene. The CDR3 DNA sequence: TGTGCCAGCAGCCGGTACACTGAAGCTTTCTTT. It translates to CASSRYTEAFF.

The sample holds a few counts of this clone. This chain joins TRBV5-1 and TRBJ1-1, with 7 bases identical to TRBD1. CDR3 length: 15 amino acids. Germline V gene lookup returns CDR1 SGHRS and CDR2 YFSETQ. After removal of 0 bases from V and 4 bases from J, the junction contained 6 bases not matched to a gene. CDR3 in DNA: TGCGCCAGCAGCTTGGTTGAGGGGGCCGGCACTGAAGCTTTCTTT. Translating gives CASSLVEGAGTEAFF.

This sequence joins TRBV6-5 and TRBJ1-5; 7 bases map to TRBD1. The germline V gene has CDR1 MNHEY and CDR2 SVGAGI. The CDR3 covers 13 residues. V was clipped by 5 bases and J by 9 bases; unmatched bases: 7. The chain's CDR3 is CASSRDSSGPQHF. CDR3 DNA sequence: TGTGCCAGCAGTCGGGACAGTTCAGGGCCCCAGCATTTT.

V is TRBV6-1 and J is TRBJ1-2, with D perhaps TRBD1 (6 bases). The CDR3 contains 13 residues. Trimming pared 4 bases from V and 8 bases from J, leaving 14 bases between. Germline lookup yields CDR1 MNHNS and CDR2 SASEGT. CDR3 amino acids: CASSADRLPGYTF. The CDR3 DNA sequence: TGTGCCAGCAGTGCCGACAGGCTTCCCGGCTACACCTTC.

In regard to this clone: An end of the junction does not agree with germline; a read error may underlie this. The rearrangement links TRBV7-7 to TRBJ2-3; 8 bases map to TRBD2. The CDR3 spans 15 residues. Germline V gene sequence: CDR1 SSHAT, CDR2 FNYEAQ (reference sequence). The CDR3 loop is CASSLDSGDTDTQYF. Written as DNA, the CDR3 is TGTGCTAGCAGCTTGGATAGCGGGGACACAGATACGCAGTATTTT.

This clone showed up just a few times. The rearrangement joins TRBV18 to TRBJ1-6, with 10 bases matching TRBD1. V shed 4 bases, J shed 7 bases, and the junction held 7 bases outside the gene matches. The CDR3 runs 16 residues. Germline CDR1 KGHSH, CDR2 LQKENI. This CDR3 is CASSLRDRGQNSPLHF. Here the CDR3 DNA reads TGTGCCAGCTCACTCCGGGACAGGGGCCAGAATTCACCCCTCCACTTT.

This chain links TRBV28 with TRBJ1-2; TRBD1 matches 9 bases. This CDR3 spans 15 amino acids. The germline V gene has CDR1 MDHEN and CDR2 SYDVKM. V was clipped by 4 bases and J by 1 base; unmatched bases: 4. The CDR3 DNA sequence: TGTGCCAGCAGTTCCCCGGGACAGGGTAACTATGGCTACACCTTC. This sequence encodes CASSSPGQGNYGYTF.

A note on this clone: As the CDR3 is not closed by the conserved phenylalanine or tryptophan, this likely results from a read error. The DNA is omitted, as the CDR3 cannot be located on it reliably, and the CDR3 follows TCRdb's listing. V usage is TRBV2 and J usage is TRBJ1-6; the table's TRBD1 call for D was not verified on the DNA. Germline V gene lookup returns CDR1 SNHLY and CDR2 FYNNEI. The CDR3 length is 14 residues, termini included. CDR3 amino acids: CASMGMTGNLPIHL.

CDR3 DNA: TGTGCCAGCGGCCAGGTTCGTTCTGAAGCTTTCTTT. Translating gives CASGQVRSEAFF. The chain employs TRBV7-3 and TRBJ1-1; no reliable D call. CDR1 and CDR2 (germline): SGHTA, FQGTGA. V lost 8 bases and J 6 bases, leaving 13 bases between the germline ends. The CDR3 covers 12 residues. Using reference TRBV7-3 and TRBJ1-1 for the parts outside the CDR3, the full variable domain is GAGVSQTPSNKVTEKGKYVELRCDPISGHTALYWYRQSLGQGPEFLIYFQGTGAADDSGLPNDRFFAVRPEGSVSTLKIQRTERGDSAVYLCASGQVRSEAFFGQGTRLTVV.

This sequence joins TRBV6-5 and TRBJ1-2; TRBD1 is a possible D gene (5 bases). The V end was cut by 0 bases, the J end by 5 bases, with 13 bases between. Germline CDR1 reads MNHEY; CDR2 reads SVGAGI. The CDR3 runs 15 residues. CDR3 nucleotides: TGTGCCAGCAGTTACTCTCCAGGGTCCTCATATGGCTACACCTTC. Translated, it gives CASSYSPGSSYGYTF.

This clone has a handful of counts. The chain links TRBV6-5 to TRBJ2-1, with 8 bases matching TRBD2. Germline lookup yields CDR1 MNHEY and CDR2 SVGAGI. Losses at the gene ends were 5 bases for V and 4 bases for J; bases not matched to a gene: 7. CDR3 length equals 15 residues. The CDR3 here is CASSRGVAGYNEQFF. The DNA of the CDR3 is TGTGCCAGCAGTCGGGGGGTAGCGGGGTACAATGAGCAGTTCTTC.

This rearrangement joins TRBV10-3 to TRBJ2-3, with TRBD1 as a possible D gene (6 bases). Germline loops: CDR1 ENHRY, CDR2 SYGVKD. Trimming pared 9 bases from V and 1 base from J, leaving 14 bases between. The CDR3 is 14 amino acids. The CDR3 loop reads CAIAPGAGTDTQYF. In DNA form, the CDR3 reads TGTGCCATAGCTCCAGGGGCAGGCACAGATACGCAGTATTTT.

This chain links TRBV6-6 with TRBJ2-7; 7 nucleotides line up with TRBD1. Trimming cost V 5 bases and J 3 bases; bases outside gene matches: 10. This CDR3 spans 15 amino acids. CDR1 is MNHNY and CDR2 is SVGAGI in the germline V gene (reference sequence). The CDR3 DNA sequence: TGTGCCAGCAGTGGGACCTCAACAGGGGACTACGAGCAGTACTTC. As protein: CASSGTSTGDYEQYF.

This clone has only a few counts. V and J are TRBV27 and TRBJ2-7; the D is unclear. V was clipped by 0 bases and J by 4 bases, with 10 bases between them. Germline CDR1 reads MNHEY; CDR2 reads SMNVEV (reference sequence). The CDR3 is 14 amino acids. CDR3 sequence reads: CASSLSSSLYEQYF. The CDR3 DNA reads as TGTGCCAGCAGTTTATCGTCTAGTCTTTACGAGCAGTACTTC.

There are a few counts of this clone. The genes are TRBV27 and TRBJ1-2, with 8 nucleotides matching TRBD1. The V gene end was trimmed by 4 bases and the J gene end by 5 bases; junction bases not matched to a gene: 12. The CDR3 covers 16 residues. Germline V gives CDR1 MNHEY, CDR2 SMNVEV (reference sequence). The CDR3 DNA follows: TGTGCCAGCAGTTCCAAATCGGGACAGGTTCCATATGGCTACACCTTC. It specifies CASSSKSGQVPYGYTF.

CDR3 region: CASSGDFSGNTIYF. DNA for the CDR3: TGTGCCAGCAGTGGGGACTTCTCTGGAAACACCATATATTTT. V gene TRBV2 combines with J gene TRBJ1-3; a weak D match, TRBD1 (5 bases). V was clipped by 4 bases and J by 0 bases, with 7 bases between them. Germline V gene sequence: CDR1 SNHLY, CDR2 FYNNEI. The CDR3 is made up of 14 amino acids.